The table lists the clone carrying this TCR beta chain with many counts. The method was immunoSEQ multiplex PCR; TCRdb's version includes in-frame clones alone and lacks a portion of them. The sample carries about 250,000 clones, over 80% recorded once. Deletions cut 7 bases from V and 6 bases from J, with 16 bases between. This CDR3 is 15 amino acids long. The germline CDR1 and CDR2 sequences are MGHRA and YSYEKL. This record comes from a study of blood T cell repertoires in COVID-19. Study-wide context: The United States, Italy and Spain provided the acute and convalescent COVID-19 samples. The analysed material was cDNA or gDNA that came from T cells, B-cell-depleted T cells, or PBMCs.

The specimen sequenced was peripheral blood. The V and J genes are TRBV4-1 and TRBJ1-6; D is unclear. This receptor was taken from a human donor in a cohort sampled during active COVID-19. This chain's CDR3 is CASTAAERLNSPLHF. DNA of the CDR3: TGCGCCAGCACCGCAGCCGAGAGGCTTAATTCACCCCTCCACTTT.